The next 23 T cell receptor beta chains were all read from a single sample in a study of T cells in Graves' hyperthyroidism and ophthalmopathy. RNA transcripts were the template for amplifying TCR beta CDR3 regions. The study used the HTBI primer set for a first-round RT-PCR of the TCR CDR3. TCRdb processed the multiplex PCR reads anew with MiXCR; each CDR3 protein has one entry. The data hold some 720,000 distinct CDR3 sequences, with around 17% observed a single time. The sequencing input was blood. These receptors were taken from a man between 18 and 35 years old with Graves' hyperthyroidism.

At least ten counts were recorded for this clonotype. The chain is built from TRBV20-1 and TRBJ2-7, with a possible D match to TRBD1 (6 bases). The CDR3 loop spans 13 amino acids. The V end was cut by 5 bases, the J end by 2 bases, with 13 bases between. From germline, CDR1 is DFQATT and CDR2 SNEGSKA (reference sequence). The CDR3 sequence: CSAGGTSTYEQYF. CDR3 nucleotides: TGCAGTGCTGGTGGGACATCCACCTACGAGCAGTACTTC.

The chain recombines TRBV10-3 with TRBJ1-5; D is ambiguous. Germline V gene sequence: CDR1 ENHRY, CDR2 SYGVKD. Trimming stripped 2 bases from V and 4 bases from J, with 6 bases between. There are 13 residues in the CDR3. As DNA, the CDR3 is TGTGCCATCAGTGAGAGTGTAAATCAGCCCCAGCATTTT. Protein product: CAISESVNQPQHF.

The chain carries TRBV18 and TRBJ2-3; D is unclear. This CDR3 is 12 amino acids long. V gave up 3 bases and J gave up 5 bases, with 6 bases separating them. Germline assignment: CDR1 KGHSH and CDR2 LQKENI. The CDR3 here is CASSPTEDTQYF. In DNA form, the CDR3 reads TGTGCCAGCTCACCGACGGAAGATACGCAGTATTTT.

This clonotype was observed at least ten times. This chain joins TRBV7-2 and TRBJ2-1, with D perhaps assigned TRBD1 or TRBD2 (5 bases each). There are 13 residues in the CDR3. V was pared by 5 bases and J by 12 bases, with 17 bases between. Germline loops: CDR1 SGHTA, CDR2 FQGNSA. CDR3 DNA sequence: TGTGCCAGCAGCCCAAGCGGAGGCCAGGGGCAGTTCTTC. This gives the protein CASSPSGGQGQFF. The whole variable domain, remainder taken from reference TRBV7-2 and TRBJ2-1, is GAGVSQSPSNKVTEKGKDVELRCDPISGHTALYWYRQSLGQGLEFLIYFQGNSAPDKSGLPSDRFSAERTGGSVSTLTIQRTQQEDSAVYLCASSPSGGQGQFFGPGTRLTVL.

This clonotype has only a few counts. The CDR3 loop reads CSAVDRQGEKLFF. Here the CDR3 DNA reads TGCAGTGCAGTCGACAGGCAGGGTGAAAAACTGTTTTTT. The chain links TRBV20-1 to TRBJ1-4, with a possible D match to TRBD1 (6 bases). V lost 6 bases to trimming and J lost 7 bases, with 15 bases between them. In germline, CDR1 is DFQATT, CDR2 SNEGSKA (reference sequence). The CDR3 covers 13 residues.

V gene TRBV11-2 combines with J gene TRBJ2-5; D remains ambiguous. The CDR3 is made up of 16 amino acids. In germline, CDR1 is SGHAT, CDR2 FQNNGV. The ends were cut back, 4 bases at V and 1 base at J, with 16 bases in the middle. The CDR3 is CASSSPMGIIQETQYF. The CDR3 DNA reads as TGTGCCAGCAGCTCACCTATGGGCATCATCCAAGAGACCCAGTACTTC.

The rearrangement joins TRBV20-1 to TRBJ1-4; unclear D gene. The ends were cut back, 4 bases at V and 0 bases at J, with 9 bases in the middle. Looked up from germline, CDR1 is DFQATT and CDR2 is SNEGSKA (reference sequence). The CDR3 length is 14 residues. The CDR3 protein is CSATDGTTNEKLFF. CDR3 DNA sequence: TGCAGTGCTACAGACGGAACAACTAATGAAAAACTGTTTTTT.

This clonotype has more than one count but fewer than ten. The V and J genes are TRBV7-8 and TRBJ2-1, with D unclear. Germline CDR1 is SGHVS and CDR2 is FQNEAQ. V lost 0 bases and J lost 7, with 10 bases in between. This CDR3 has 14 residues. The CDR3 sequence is CASSLADNWNEQFF. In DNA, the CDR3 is TGTGCCAGCAGCTTAGCTGACAACTGGAATGAGCAGTTCTTC.

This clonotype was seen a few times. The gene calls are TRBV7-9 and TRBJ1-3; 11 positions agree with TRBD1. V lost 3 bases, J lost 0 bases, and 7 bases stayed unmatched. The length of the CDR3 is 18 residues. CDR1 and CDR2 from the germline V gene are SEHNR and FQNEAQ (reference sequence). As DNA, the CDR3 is TGTGCCAGCAGCTTCCCGGGACAGGGGGGACACTCTGGAAACACCATATATTTT. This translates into CASSFPGQGGHSGNTIYF.

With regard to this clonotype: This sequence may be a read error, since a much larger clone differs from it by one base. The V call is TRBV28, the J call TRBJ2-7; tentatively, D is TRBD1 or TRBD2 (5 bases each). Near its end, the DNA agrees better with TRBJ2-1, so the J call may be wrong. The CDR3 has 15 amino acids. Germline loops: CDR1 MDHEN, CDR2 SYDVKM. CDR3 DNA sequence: TGTGCCAGTAAGGGGACGGATGTCCCAGCCTACGAGCAGTTCTTC. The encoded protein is CASKGTDVPAYEQFF.

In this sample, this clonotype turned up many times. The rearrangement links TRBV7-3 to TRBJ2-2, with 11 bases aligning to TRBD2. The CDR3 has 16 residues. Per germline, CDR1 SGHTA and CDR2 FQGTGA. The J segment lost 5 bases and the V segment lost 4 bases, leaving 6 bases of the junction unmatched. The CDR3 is CASSSLAGGRTGELFF. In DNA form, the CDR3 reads TGTGCCAGCAGCTCCTTAGCGGGAGGGAGGACCGGGGAGCTGTTTTTT.

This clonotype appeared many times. CDR3 residues: CAWKPSGRIQETQYF. CDR3 DNA: TGTGCCTGGAAACCTAGCGGGCGGATACAAGAGACCCAGTACTTC. V is TRBV30 and J is TRBJ2-5; TRBD2 agrees at 8 bases. Germline V gene lookup returns CDR1 GTSNPN and CDR2 SVGIG (reference sequence). V lost 4 bases to trimming and J lost 2 bases; unmatched junction nucleotides: 9. This CDR3 is 15 amino acids long.

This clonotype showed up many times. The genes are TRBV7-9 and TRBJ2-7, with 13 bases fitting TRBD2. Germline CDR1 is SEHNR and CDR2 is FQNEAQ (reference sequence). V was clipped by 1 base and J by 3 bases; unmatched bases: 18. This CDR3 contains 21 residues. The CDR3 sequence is CASSLVVMRTSGRRESYEQYF. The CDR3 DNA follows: TGTGCCAGCAGCTTAGTTGTCATGAGGACTAGCGGGAGAAGGGAGAGCTACGAGCAGTACTTC.

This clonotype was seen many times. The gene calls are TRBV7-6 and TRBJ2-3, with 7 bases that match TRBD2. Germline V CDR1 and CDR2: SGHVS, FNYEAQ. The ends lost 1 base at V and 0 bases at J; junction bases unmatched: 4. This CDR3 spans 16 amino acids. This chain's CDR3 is CASSLESSGSTDTQYF. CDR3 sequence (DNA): TGTGCCAGCAGCTTAGAGAGTAGCGGGAGCACAGATACGCAGTATTTT.

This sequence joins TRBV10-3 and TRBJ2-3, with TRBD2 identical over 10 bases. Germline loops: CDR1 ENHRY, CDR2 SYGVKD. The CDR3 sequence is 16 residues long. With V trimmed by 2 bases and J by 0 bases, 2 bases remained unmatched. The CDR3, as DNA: TGTGCCATCAGTGAGGGACTAGCGGATAGCACAGATACGCAGTATTTT. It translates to CAISEGLADSTDTQYF.

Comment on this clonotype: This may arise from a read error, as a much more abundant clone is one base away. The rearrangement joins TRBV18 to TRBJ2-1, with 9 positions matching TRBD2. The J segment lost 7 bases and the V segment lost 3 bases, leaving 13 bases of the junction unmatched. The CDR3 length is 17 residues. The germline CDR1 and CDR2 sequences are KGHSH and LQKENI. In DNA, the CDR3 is TGTGCCAGCTCACCGGCGGTAGCGGGAGAGCAAAGGAATGAGCAGTTCTTC. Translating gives CASSPAVAGEQRNEQFF.

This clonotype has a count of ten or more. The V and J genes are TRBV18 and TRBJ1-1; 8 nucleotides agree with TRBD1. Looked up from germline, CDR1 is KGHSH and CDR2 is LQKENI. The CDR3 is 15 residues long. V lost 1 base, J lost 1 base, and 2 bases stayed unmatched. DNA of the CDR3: TGTGCCAGCTCACCACTGGGACAGGCGAACACTGAAGCTTTCTTT. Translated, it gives CASSPLGQANTEAFF.

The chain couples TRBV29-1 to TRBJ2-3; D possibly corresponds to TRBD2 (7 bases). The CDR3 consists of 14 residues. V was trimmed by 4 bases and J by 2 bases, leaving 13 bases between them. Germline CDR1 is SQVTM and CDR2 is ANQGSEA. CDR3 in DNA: TGCAGCGTTGCGGGGGGCCCTTACACAGATACGCAGTATTTT. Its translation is CSVAGGPYTDTQYF.

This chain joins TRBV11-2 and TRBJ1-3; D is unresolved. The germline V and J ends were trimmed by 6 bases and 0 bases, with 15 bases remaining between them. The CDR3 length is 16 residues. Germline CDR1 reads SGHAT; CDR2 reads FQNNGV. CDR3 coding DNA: TGTGCCAGCAGACCACAGATGGGTAGCTCTGGAAACACCATATATTTT. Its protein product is CASRPQMGSSGNTIYF.

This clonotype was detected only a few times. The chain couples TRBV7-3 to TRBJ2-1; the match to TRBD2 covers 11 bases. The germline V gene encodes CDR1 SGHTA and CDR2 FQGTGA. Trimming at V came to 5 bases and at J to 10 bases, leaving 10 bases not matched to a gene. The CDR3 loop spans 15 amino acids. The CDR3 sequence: CASSTGLAVPREQFF. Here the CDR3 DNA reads TGTGCCAGCAGCACGGGACTAGCGGTCCCTCGGGAGCAGTTCTTC.

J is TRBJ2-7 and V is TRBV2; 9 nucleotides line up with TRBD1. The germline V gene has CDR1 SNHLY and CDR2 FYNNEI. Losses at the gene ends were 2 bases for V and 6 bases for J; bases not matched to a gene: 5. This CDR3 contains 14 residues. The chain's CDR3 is CASSETNRGLEQYF. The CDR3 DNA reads TGTGCCAGCAGTGAAACGAACAGGGGGCTCGAGCAGTACTTC.

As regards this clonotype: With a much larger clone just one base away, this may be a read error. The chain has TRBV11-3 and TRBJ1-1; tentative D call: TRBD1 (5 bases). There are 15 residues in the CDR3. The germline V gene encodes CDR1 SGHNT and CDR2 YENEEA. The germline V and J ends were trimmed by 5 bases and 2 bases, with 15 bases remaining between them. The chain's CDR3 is CASSLPWGQNTEAFF. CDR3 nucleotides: TGTGCCAGCAGCCTCCCATGGGGCCAAAACACTGAAGCTTTCTTT.

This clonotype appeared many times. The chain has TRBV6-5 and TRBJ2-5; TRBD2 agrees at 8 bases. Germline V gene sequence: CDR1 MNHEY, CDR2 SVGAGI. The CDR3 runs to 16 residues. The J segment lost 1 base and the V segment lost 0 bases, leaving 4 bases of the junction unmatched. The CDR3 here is CASSYSSGTGQETQYF. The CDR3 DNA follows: TGTGCCAGCAGTTACTCTAGCGGGACGGGCCAAGAGACCCAGTACTTC.